This entry describes one T cell receptor (beta chain). TCRdb recomputed calls from the 5' RACE reads with MiXCR, one row per CDR3 protein. The table has hundreds of thousands of distinct CDR3 sequences, 7.5% seen once. The CDR3 runs to 13 residues. Germline V gene sequence: CDR1 SQVTM, CDR2 ANQGSEA. The ends were cut back, 3 bases at V and 4 bases at J, with 12 bases in the middle. The entry originates in a study of identical twins. These same records also appear under a second study, on yellow fever vaccine responses in identical twins.

This chain links TRBV29-1 with TRBJ1-1; possible D gene TRBD1, 5 bases. The material sequenced was memory (CD45RO+) T cells sorted from blood. This receptor was identified in a woman younger than 30 in good health. CDR3 bases: TGCAGCGTTGATGGGGGTAAGATCACTGAAGCTTTCTTT. Its translation: CSVDGGKITEAFF. The full variable domain, in which reference TRBV29-1 and TRBJ1-1 provide the parts outside the CDR3, is SAVISQKPSRDICQRGTSLTIQCQVDSQVTMMFWYRQQPGQSLTLIATANQGSEATYESGFVIDKFPISRPNLTFSTLTVSNMSPEDSSIYLCSVDGGKITEAFFGQGTRLTVV.